These 21 T cell receptor beta chains were all obtained from the same sample, sequenced in a study of beta chain features in type 1 diabetes. The isolated RNA, all of it, was reverse transcribed, so expressed TCRB transcripts were what got sequenced. Profiling relied on immunoSEQ multiplex PCR, and the TCRdb table lists in-frame clones only, not all of them. Counted here are 200,000 to 250,000 clones, under 13% occurring once; the ten biggest clones make up 1% to 1.5%. The specimen was central memory CD4+ T cells from blood. Receptors were obtained from a man younger than 35 in good health.

The gene calls are TRBV7-6 and TRBJ2-1, with TRBD2 matching 8 bases. This CDR3 is 14 amino acids long. CDR1 is SGHVS, CDR2 FNYEAQ, per germline. V lost 5 bases and J lost 7; bases outside the gene matches: 7. The CDR3 region has the DNA TGTGCCAGCAGCAAAAGGACTAGCAGGAATGAGCAGTTCTTC. Translated, it gives CASSKRTSRNEQFF.

The rearrangement links TRBV6-5 to TRBJ1-1, with D hard to call. Between the trimmed V and J ends, which lost 6 bases and 0 bases, there was a span of 11 bases. Germline V lookup: CDR1 MNHEY, CDR2 SVGAGI. This CDR3 has 14 residues. In DNA form, the CDR3 reads TGTGCCAGCAGCCCCAGTAGTATGAACACTGAAGCTTTCTTT. This codes for CASSPSSMNTEAFF.

This clone was seen only a few times. The rearrangement joins TRBV29-1 to TRBJ2-5; tentatively, D is TRBD2 (7 bases). Germline loops: CDR1 SQVTM, CDR2 ANQGSEA. V lost 7 bases and J lost 1, with 16 bases in between. CDR3 length: 14 residues. The CDR3 coding sequence is TGCAGCGAGGGGGGGATAGGGCCCCAAGAGACCCAGTACTTC. Its translation: CSEGGIGPQETQYF.

The chain is built from TRBV28 and TRBJ2-1; 9 bases align to TRBD1. Germline V gene sequence: CDR1 MDHEN, CDR2 SYDVKM. The ends lost 9 bases at V and 2 bases at J; junction bases unmatched: 5. The CDR3 totals 14 residues. The CDR3 region is CASINRGPYNEQFF. Here the CDR3 DNA reads TGTGCCAGTATAAACAGGGGGCCCTACAATGAGCAGTTCTTC.

The chain couples TRBV2 to TRBJ1-5, with D perhaps matching TRBD1 (6 bases). There are 15 residues in the CDR3. Germline values: CDR1 SNHLY, CDR2 FYNNEI. Trimming shortened V by 6 bases and J by 1 base, and 13 bases separated the two germline ends. CDR3 protein: CASRRTDTSNQPQHF. The CDR3 nucleotides are TGTGCCAGCAGGCGGACAGACACCAGCAATCAGCCCCAGCATTTT.

The chain combines TRBV7-2 with TRBJ2-3; a weak D match, TRBD1 (5 bases). The CDR3 consists of 13 residues. From germline, CDR1 is SGHTA and CDR2 FQGNSA. V dropped 6 bases and J dropped 5 bases, with 12 bases sitting between them. This chain's CDR3 is CASSVSGKDTQYF. In DNA form, the CDR3 reads TGTGCCAGCAGTGTTTCAGGGAAAGATACGCAGTATTTT.

The chain uses TRBV7-3 and TRBJ2-3; no clear D. V was trimmed by 5 bases and J by 4 bases, leaving 10 bases between them. Germline CDR1 SGHTA, CDR2 FQGTGA. This CDR3 is 13 amino acids long. The CDR3: CASSLSRADTQYF. CDR3 DNA sequence: TGTGCCAGCAGCCTGTCTAGAGCAGATACGCAGTATTTT.

This clone was picked up a small number of times. The chain employs TRBV7-9 and TRBJ1-2; a weak D match, TRBD1 (6 bases). CDR1 is SEHNR and CDR2 is FQNEAQ in the germline V gene (reference sequence). V lost 1 base, J lost 8 bases, and 14 bases lay in between. The CDR3 length is 14 residues. CDR3 amino acids: CASSLDRTAVGYTF. CDR3 nucleotides: TGTGCCAGCAGCTTAGATCGGACAGCGGTCGGCTACACCTTC.

This chain links TRBV7-8 with TRBJ1-2; 8 nucleotides align to TRBD1. Germline lookup yields CDR1 SGHVS and CDR2 FQNEAQ. V lost 1 base and J lost 4; bases outside the gene matches: 2. This CDR3 is 14 amino acids long. For the CDR3, the DNA is TGTGCCAGCAGCTTAGGGACAGGGCTCTATGGCTACACCTTC. It yields the protein CASSLGTGLYGYTF.

Ten or more counts support this clone. CDR3 residues: CASSVGTSGTDTQYF. Written as DNA, the CDR3 is TGTGCCAGCAGCGTAGGGACTAGCGGCACAGATACGCAGTATTTT. The genes are TRBV9 and TRBJ2-3, with 9 bases matching TRBD2. Trimming cost V 0 bases and J 1 base; bases outside gene matches: 0. The CDR3 consists of 15 residues. Germline assignment: CDR1 SGDLS and CDR2 YYNGEE. Looking up the rest from reference TRBV9 and TRBJ2-3 gives the full variable domain: DSGVTQTPKHLITATGQRVTLRCSPRSGDLSVYWYQQSLDQGLQFLIQYYNGEERAKGNILERFSAQQFPDLHSELNLSSLELGDSALYFCASSVGTSGTDTQYFGPGTRLTVL.

The J gene is TRBJ1-3, the V gene TRBV9; no clear D. The V gene's germline CDR1 is SGDLS and CDR2 YYNGEE. This CDR3 is 15 amino acids long. V lost 4 bases to trimming and J lost 0 bases, with 11 bases between them. The CDR3 bases are TGTGCCAGCAGCCCCCGTGGGCTCTCTGGAAACACCATATATTTT. Translation: CASSPRGLSGNTIYF.

The chain recombines TRBV30 with TRBJ2-5, with D hard to call. The CDR3 length is 11 residues. CDR1 GTSNPN and CDR2 SVGIG come from the germline V gene (reference sequence). Trimming pared 7 bases from V and 5 bases from J, leaving 11 bases between. CDR3 amino acids: CAFSPSETQYF. CDR3 DNA: TGTGCCTTCTCCCCCTCGGAGACCCAGTACTTC.

This clone was picked up one time. The rearrangement links TRBV4-3 to TRBJ2-5; 10 nucleotides line up with TRBD1. Germline values: CDR1 LGHNA, CDR2 YSLEER. The length of the CDR3 is 15 residues. V shed 1 base, J shed 3 bases, and the junction held 2 bases outside the gene matches. CDR3 DNA: TGCGCCAGCAGCCAAGCGGGACAGGGGAAAGAGACCCAGTACTTC. It codes for CASSQAGQGKETQYF.

This clone was counted only a few times. The chain uses TRBV30 and TRBJ1-5; no definite D call. Trimming cost V 2 bases and J 0 bases, with 14 bases left between them. The CDR3 totals 16 residues. Germline CDR1 is GTSNPN and CDR2 is SVGIG (reference sequence). The CDR3 DNA sequence: TGTGCCTGGAGTAAGGAGGGAGCGTATAGCAATCAGCCCCAGCATTTT. Its protein is CAWSKEGAYSNQPQHF.

This clone was seen only a few times. This rearrangement joins TRBV30 to TRBJ1-1, with TRBD1 matching over 9 bases. This CDR3 region has 14 residues. Germline V gene data show CDR1 as GTSNPN and CDR2 as SVGIG (reference sequence). Unmatched junction bases numbered 3, after V lost 3 bases and J lost 1 base. CDR3 bases: TGTGCCTGGAGCCGGGACAGGGCGAACACTGAAGCTTTCTTT. Translated: CAWSRDRANTEAFF. The full variable domain, with the rest looked up from reference TRBV30 and TRBJ1-1, is SQTIHQWPATLVQPVGSPLSLECTVEGTSNPNLYWYRQAAGRGLQLLFYSVGIGQISSEVPQNLSASRPQDRQFILSSKKLLLSDSGFYLCAWSRDRANTEAFFGQGTRLTVV.

This clone was counted at least ten times. The chain combines TRBV27 with TRBJ2-7; 7 bases align to TRBD1. CDR3 length: 14 residues. The junction had 8 bases not matched to a gene; V was cut back by 8 bases and J by 1 base. The germline gives CDR1 MNHEY, CDR2 SMNVEV (reference sequence). The DNA for the CDR3 is TGTGCCAGCGGCCGGGACAGAATGTCCTACGAGCAGTACTTC. Its translation: CASGRDRMSYEQYF.

The chain couples TRBV9 to TRBJ2-1; D is unclear. This CDR3 is built from 15 residues. Between the trimmed V and J ends, which lost 0 bases and 0 bases, there was a span of 7 bases. Per the germline V gene, CDR1 is SGDLS and CDR2 is YYNGEE. This CDR3 reads CASSVDPYSYNEQFF. The DNA for the CDR3 is TGTGCCAGCAGCGTAGACCCTTACTCCTACAATGAGCAGTTCTTC.

The CDR3 DNA reads as TGCGCCAGCAGCCTAACTACGAGGACAGGGGCGGGCGAGCAGTACTTC. Translation: CASSLTTRTGAGEQYF. The chain combines TRBV5-1 with TRBJ2-7; 9 bases map to TRBD1. The germline gives CDR1 SGHRS, CDR2 YFSETQ. J lost 6 bases, V lost 4 bases, and 14 bases had no gene match. This CDR3 has 16 residues.

The CDR3 region has the DNA TGTGCCAGCAGCTTAGATCGGTCTACGGCTGGGGCCAACGTCCTGACTTTC. Translated: CASSLDRSTAGANVLTF. The genes are TRBV7-8 and TRBJ2-6; D is undetermined. Trimming took 1 base from V and 2 from J, leaving 12 bases between them. The CDR3 has 17 residues. Germline CDR1 is SGHVS and CDR2 is FQNEAQ.

The chain recombines TRBV27 with TRBJ2-5; no firm D call. Germline values: CDR1 MNHEY, CDR2 SMNVEV (reference sequence). Trimming cost V 0 bases and J 4 bases, with 9 bases left between them. The CDR3 length is 14 residues. The CDR3 protein is CASSLSAVSETQYF. For the CDR3, the DNA is TGTGCCAGCAGTTTATCCGCAGTATCAGAGACCCAGTACTTC.

This clone was seen more than once but under ten times. The junction departs from germline at one end; a sequencing error may be responsible. V is TRBV5-4 and J is TRBJ2-4, with D hard to call. This CDR3 contains 13 residues. CDR1 is SGHNT and CDR2 is YYREEE in the germline V gene (reference sequence). This CDR3 reads CASSQDRRNIQYF. In DNA, the CDR3 is TGCGCCAGCAGCCAAGATCGGAGAAACATTCAGTACTTC. The variable domain in full, completed from reference TRBV5-4 and TRBJ2-4, reads ETGVTQSPTHLIKTRGQQVTLRCSSQSGHNTVSWYQQALGQGPQFIFQYYREEENGRGNFPPRFSGLQFPNYSSELNVNALELDDSALYLCASSQDRRNIQYFGAGTRLSVL.